This T cell receptor beta chain was found in a study of cytomegalovirus exposure and HLA in healthy donors (dated by TCRdb to the late 2010s). Regarding the complete study: In an earlier analysis of approximately 640 of the donors, 250 to 350 Gb of sequence data and some 100 million unique TCR beta sequences from some 170 million T cells were reported. In an earlier analysis of a few hundred of the donors, high-throughput TCR beta sequencing was used to judge whether each TCR beta V gene segment behaved as functional or pseudogenic. Genome-wide SNP genotypes for about 65% of the roughly 670 donors were used in a later genetic analysis, which treated that subset as a discovery cohort. Every repertoire in the discovery cohort had been generated on one and the same sequencing platform. Donor age, sex, ethnicity and CMV serostatus were compiled together with the repertoire data. Approximately 330 gigabases of sequencing data and roughly 81 million unique TCR sequences made up an early release that covered nearly 650 HLA-typed donors. Four or five DR-DQ haplotypes were handled as single units for association and clustering, since linkage in the cohort was strong. Among the roughly 370 genotyped donors, more than 70% belonged to the genetic ancestry cluster associated with self-reported Caucasian donors. HLA typing included class I and class II loci at four-digit resolution. Across roughly 420 genotyped donors of the cohort, an average of about 200,000 unique TCR beta nucleotide sequences per donor were sequenced, and approximately 17% of those sequences were non-productive. Rather than drawing on any new phenotypic data, the later analysis identified candidate immune exposures from TCR beta sequences and the way those sequences occurred across donors. The study profiled the T cell repertoires of more than 500 subjects by immunosequencing and related them to cytomegalovirus serostatus. A later analysis re-examined previously published TCR beta repertoires from over 500 donors and added high-resolution HLA genotyping to investigate patterns of TCR occurrence. The number of donors typed differed by locus, with about 629-630 for A, B, C, DRB1 and DQB1, 522 for DQA1, 600 to 610 for DPA1, and some 440 for DPB1. Along with the roughly 670-subject first cohort, a separate validation cohort of over a hundred different subjects was used. The study was designed to test whether signatures of past pathogen exposure could be identified by cataloging public T cell receptors. To predict cytomegalovirus infection status, the study combined high-throughput TCR immunosequencing, statistical association of individual TCRs with disease status, and machine learning. What the study reported, not specific to this receptor: A further reported finding was that TCR beta sequences accurately predicted the HLA-A and HLA-B alleles for most subjects in the first cohort. In a later analysis, several top co-occurrence clusters were reported to appear linked to parvovirus B19, influenza, CMV and Epstein-Barr virus. A few of the identified cytomegalovirus-associated TCR beta chains were confirmed in vitro to be specific for cytomegalovirus antigens. In a later genetic analysis, fewer N-insertions in productive TCRs were reported among donors in an Asian-associated ancestry cluster than the approximately 710-donor mean. The authors suggested that the approach could potentially be generalized to other disease states and immunological phenotypes. Correlated functional status among segregating V segments might be attributable to linkage disequilibrium, but an unknown experimental factor could not be ruled out. The sequencing pipeline was judged likely to have produced a cluster of highly shared sequence variants as a technical artifact. For the cohort, immune exposure information was limited to CMV serostatus. Most TCR sequences were observed very rarely across donors, whereas some public TCRs were present in many individuals. In an earlier analysis of more than 450 of the donors, most TCR beta V segments were observed in productive rearrangements about 87% or about 30% of the time, broadly matching IMGT annotations. An association between a missense DCLRE1C variant and V-gene and J-gene trimming of TCR beta chains was found in a later genetic analysis and replicated in an independent cohort. In a later analysis, HLA-associated TCR beta chains showed more clonal expansion and lower generation probabilities than non-associated chains that were equally common. The study listed 150 to 200 TCR beta chains as associated with cytomegalovirus. The classifier was reported to diagnose cytomegalovirus status with high specificity and sensitivity in both the original and validation cohorts. Some IMGT-functional V segments, including TRBV6-2 and TRBV6-3, could not be distinguished by the 87-base-pair reads and were therefore excluded. According to a later analysis, TCR association rates differed among HLA loci, with DRB1 alleles showing the most associated TCRs and HLA-C alleles showing the fewest. The cohort was sequenced for TCR beta chains only, and without alpha or paired-chain data the features that could be detected were limited. Because counts were too low, seventeen rarely observed V segments, including chromosome 9 orphons, were left out of the earlier analysis of 500 to 650 of the donors. In a later analysis, most CMV-associated TCR beta chains were found to appear HLA-restricted, with HLA associations seemingly driven largely by CMV exposure. At a false discovery rate of 0.05, a later analysis linked roughly 17,000 TCR beta sequences to specific HLA alleles. Sequencing depth was assumed to be roughly uniform across donors in the presence/absence analyses, though that assumption may not hold. HLA typing was unavailable for some donors at each locus, so association tests used only the typed subset. When HLA alleles, especially DR and DQ, strongly co-occurred, TCR associations were difficult to assign to individual alleles.

In total, just over 650 healthy bone marrow donors made up the cohort. At the time of sampling, every cohort member was nominally healthy, though immune exposures that went unrecorded were likely present. The donor was CMV seronegative and belonged to the group of around 400 seronegative cohort members. A peripheral blood sample was collected from each donor, and TCR beta sequencing was performed on peripheral blood mononuclear cells. The Qiagen DNeasy Blood Extraction Kit was used to extract genomic DNA from the blood cell samples. Receptor libraries were prepared by the immunoSEQ multiplex PCR assay. A mixture of 60 forward primers for TCR Vbeta segments and 13 reverse primers for TCR Jbeta segments was used in the multiplex PCR. The CDR3 region of rearranged TCR beta genes was amplified from genomic DNA by a multiplex PCR assay. Amplified TCR beta libraries were sequenced as 87-base-pair reads on the Illumina HiSeq System. As for the authors' bioinformatics: In a later analysis, 77 million or so unique TCR beta chains were counted across the 650 to 700 repertoires, and approximately 11 million of these chains were shared by at least two donors. Raw reads were error-corrected and collapsed into unique sequences by a nearest-neighbor algorithm in which closely related sequences were merged to remove PCR and sequencing errors. V, D and J gene segments were assigned by aligning CDR3 sequences to IMGT reference sequences. Each retained sequence needed at least a six-nucleotide match to both a V gene segment and a J gene segment. A rearrangement was called productive if the CDR3 had no stop codons and remained in frame with V and J, and every other rearrangement was called non-productive. Following IMGT convention, CDR3 was defined as the stretch from the second conserved V-encoded cysteine up to the conserved J-encoded phenylalanine. The earlier analysis of about 570 of the donors excluded any sequence lacking an unambiguous match to a single V gene segment. In an earlier analysis of 500 to 750 of the donors, V segments were called functional above 56.7% productive rearrangements and were called segregating when the between-donor standard deviation exceeded 5%. A statistical classification framework was built to diagnose cytomegalovirus status from the catalog of TCR beta chain sequences. In a later analysis, TCR nucleotide sequences were compared against IMGT/GENE-DB human TR gene sequences so that V and J genes could be assigned. The TCRdist pipeline was used in a later analysis to assign CDR3 sequences and most-parsimonious VDJ recombination scenarios. A later analysis defined each TCR beta chain by its CDR3 amino acid sequence plus V-gene family, and excluded reads lacking a unique V-gene family. In a later analysis, some 600 highly shared, low-generation-probability nucleotide sequences were removed to address suspected cross-contamination and a sequencing artifact. In a later analysis, a clonal expansion index for each public chain was calculated from normalized within-repertoire ranks of inferred template counts. In a later analysis, generation probabilities were computed with a VDJ recombination model fitted to out-of-frame rearrangements, and the resulting probabilities were checked against IGoR. A later analysis scored TCR-TCR, TCR-HLA and TCR-CMV co-occurrence with hypergeometric tests, applying a repertoire-size bias correction to TCR pairs. To estimate false discovery rates, a later analysis permuted the HLA or CMV assignments 20 times. In a later analysis, co-occurring TCRs were grouped using DBSCAN, with TCRdist sequence similarity added in when clustering inside HLA-allele-positive subsets. Co-occurrence clustering excluded repertoires with fewer than 30,000 or more than 120,000 public chains, plus five with anomalous nucleotide sharing. Sourced from immuneACCESS, this table was stored by TCRdb with only in-frame sequences that have V and J called. A share of the clones is absent; for the studies checked, an unresolved V gene accounts for under half, and the remainder has no known explanation. The DNA gave D and trimming, while V, J and clone size come from that table. A total of roughly 150,000 clones appear in this sample, about 85% of them only once. Around 2% of the sample lies in the top ten.

Inclusive of the bounding cysteine and phenylalanine, the CDR3 is 14 residues long. Kept here is only the CDR3 DNA, which spans 42 bases and is read in frame from base 1. From V the trimming removes 5 bases and from J it removes 2 bases, while the gene matches leave 5 bases of the junction unaccounted for. The germline V gene (reference sequence) provides CDR1 LNHDA and CDR2 SQIVND. Concerning this clone itself: There is no known antigen for this receptor. No clone much larger than this one lies a single base away; base qualities are absent.

This clonotype was obtained from a woman younger than 35 in good health and CMV-seronegative. The source material was PBMCs. The rearranged segments are TRBV19 and TRBJ2-7; TRBD2 lines up with 8 middle nucleotides. The DNA reads as follows: TGTGCCAGTAGTGTCTATAGCGGGACCTACGAGCAGTACTTC. This yields the protein CASSVYSGTYEQYF. The full variable domain, completed from the reference TRBV19 and TRBJ2-7 proteins outside the CDR3, reads DGGITQSPKYLFRKEGQNVTLSCEQNLNHDAMYWYRQDPGQGLRLIYYSQIVNDFQKGDIAEGYSVSREKKESFPLTVTSAQKNPTAFYLCASSVYSGTYEQYFGPGTRLTVT.